This T cell receptor beta chain was sequenced during a study of T cell changes during pregnancy in multiple sclerosis. The V gene end was trimmed by 2 bases and the J gene end by 5 bases; junction bases not matched to a gene: 8. Germline CDR1 is KGHSH and CDR2 is LQKENI. This CDR3 spans 16 amino acids. Produced via immunoSEQ multiplex PCR; TCRdb's table is partial and in-frame only. The sample has tens of thousands of clones, around 90% seen once. The chain links TRBV18 to TRBJ1-1; 10 nucleotides match TRBD1. The TCR sequence derives from a female donor with multiple sclerosis, enrolled in a pregnancy study. Sequences were derived from CD4+ T cells from peripheral blood mononuclear cells, sampled before pregnancy. DNA of the CDR3: TGTGCCAGCTCACCATTCTTTGACAGGGGGCATACTGAAGCTTTCTTT. It translates to CASSPFFDRGHTEAFF.